Listed below are T cell receptor beta chains from one sample, sequenced in a study of type 1 and type 2 diabetes patients. TCRdb processed the multiplex PCR reads anew with MiXCR; each CDR3 protein has one entry. Among 280,000 or so distinct CDR3 sequences listed, around 47% were seen once. Sequencing used peripheral blood mononuclear cells (PBMCs). The receptors originated from a man between 18 and 35 years old with type 2 diabetes. Both conserved end residues are part of each CDR3.

v_call: TRBV7-8; j_call: TRBJ2-7; cdr3_aa: CASSSPQRAGFEQYF
v_call: TRBV20-1; j_call: TRBJ2-7; cdr3_aa: CSAIGSGPPKAYEQYF
v_call: TRBV20-1; j_call: TRBJ1-1; cdr3_aa: CSATGRNTEAFF
v_call: TRBV20-1; j_call: TRBJ2-1; cdr3_aa: CSAGELAGVGEQFF
v_call: TRBV5-1; j_call: TRBJ1-2; cdr3_aa: CASSSTGAAGYGYTF
v_call: TRBV28; j_call: TRBJ2-7; cdr3_aa: CASSFPVGQGSRNEQYF
v_call: TRBV19; j_call: TRBJ1-5; cdr3_aa: CASSTTGPPGNQPQHF
v_call: TRBV25-1; j_call: TRBJ1-4; cdr3_aa: CASSRGWGEKLFF
v_call: TRBV4-1; j_call: TRBJ2-5; cdr3_aa: CASSQTNRGETQYF
v_call: TRBV15; j_call: TRBJ2-5; cdr3_aa: CATSRVTLGETQYF
v_call: TRBV5-4; j_call: TRBJ2-7; cdr3_aa: CASSSLEVAGVGEQYF
v_call: TRBV20-1; j_call: TRBJ2-1; cdr3_aa: CSARRSYNEQFF
v_call: TRBV15; j_call: TRBJ2-1; cdr3_aa: CATSRDKSAGYNEQFF
v_call: TRBV27; j_call: TRBJ2-7; cdr3_aa: CASSLSWGGRYEQYF
v_call: TRBV7-2; j_call: TRBJ1-6; cdr3_aa: CASSQGTGLNSPLHF
v_call: TRBV5-1; j_call: TRBJ2-3; cdr3_aa: CASSLAIGRGYTDTQYF
v_call: TRBV15; j_call: TRBJ2-3; cdr3_aa: CATSGGLAGVTDTQYF
v_call: TRBV19; j_call: TRBJ2-1; cdr3_aa: CASSPRSYNEQFF
v_call: TRBV30; j_call: TRBJ2-7; cdr3_aa: CAWRTSSYEQYF
v_call: TRBV13; j_call: TRBJ2-5; cdr3_aa: CASSPIRLAGGETKYF
v_call: TRBV20-1; j_call: TRBJ2-3; cdr3_aa: CSAKGQRIFDTQYF
v_call: TRBV19; j_call: TRBJ1-5; cdr3_aa: CASSIDTGVGQPQHF
v_call: TRBV27; j_call: TRBJ1-6; cdr3_aa: CASKTGTGSNSPLHF
v_call: TRBV6-1; j_call: TRBJ1-1; cdr3_aa: CASSGPTGGEAFF
v_call: TRBV19; j_call: TRBJ1-4; cdr3_aa: CASSKGQGKEKLFF
v_call: TRBV20-1; j_call: TRBJ2-3; cdr3_aa: CSATGQETDTQYF
v_call: TRBV4-1; j_call: TRBJ2-5; cdr3_aa: CASSLPSGGGETQYF
v_call: TRBV30; j_call: TRBJ1-6; cdr3_aa: CAWSARRDSRYNSPLHF
v_call: TRBV15; j_call: TRBJ2-5; cdr3_aa: CATSRDRAGLADF
v_call: TRBV6-6; j_call: TRBJ2-1; cdr3_aa: CASSAKTVYNEQFF
v_call: TRBV6-5; j_call: TRBJ2-2; cdr3_aa: CASSLDTTGELFF
v_call: TRBV2; j_call: TRBJ1-2; cdr3_aa: CASSEGQNYGYTF
v_call: TRBV29-1; j_call: TRBJ2-5; cdr3_aa: CSVDVRSETQYF
v_call: TRBV7-9; j_call: TRBJ2-5; cdr3_aa: CAIYRGETQYF
v_call: TRBV14; j_call: TRBJ1-2; cdr3_aa: CASSQDRLRKCYGYTF
v_call: TRBV11-1; j_call: TRBJ1-3; cdr3_aa: CASSFGFGISGNTIYF
v_call: TRBV29-1; j_call: TRBJ2-1; cdr3_aa: CSVEGWTGASYNEQFF
v_call: TRBV18; j_call: TRBJ2-7; cdr3_aa: CASSPRYGLAGRRYEQYF
v_call: TRBV6-2/TRBV6-3; j_call: NA; cdr3_aa: CASRDLGFEKQFF
v_call: TRBV4-1; j_call: TRBJ1-1; cdr3_aa: CASSQGGRAEAFF
v_call: TRBV19; j_call: TRBJ2-3; cdr3_aa: CASSIARDREVSDTQYF
v_call: TRBV7-2; j_call: TRBJ1-1; cdr3_aa: CASSPTTEAFF
v_call: TRBV6-6; j_call: TRBJ1-5; cdr3_aa: CASSESIGGSYQPQHF
v_call: TRBV30; j_call: TRBJ1-2; cdr3_aa: CAFSQSPGDYGYTF
v_call: TRBV12-3/TRBV12-4; j_call: TRBJ2-7; cdr3_aa: CASSLGRSYEQYF
v_call: TRBV12-3/TRBV12-4; j_call: TRBJ2-3; cdr3_aa: CASSFVSDTQYF
v_call: TRBV9; j_call: TRBJ2-1; cdr3_aa: CASSVGKAGGGYNEQFF
v_call: TRBV19; j_call: TRBJ1-2; cdr3_aa: CASSEDRGLIGYTF
v_call: TRBV30; j_call: TRBJ1-5; cdr3_aa: CAWSKGMGQPQHF
v_call: TRBV20-1; j_call: NA; cdr3_aa: CSASLAGGQQNEQFF
v_call: TRBV6-5; j_call: TRBJ1-5; cdr3_aa: CAISDRTMNQPQHF
v_call: TRBV19; j_call: TRBJ2-1; cdr3_aa: CASKISGNNEQFF
v_call: TRBV15; j_call: TRBJ1-5; cdr3_aa: CATSRTGTGPQPQHF